This T cell receptor (beta chain) was sequenced for a study of blood T cell repertoires in COVID-19. Study background: The United States, Italy and Spain provided the acute and convalescent COVID-19 samples. Sources were T cells, B-cell-depleted T cells, or PBMCs; the material itself was cDNA or gDNA.

Per the original data handling: Using reference gene primer amplification, nucleated cell counts were estimated. Libraries were prepared by immunoSEQ multiplex PCR; TCRdb keeps only in-frame clonotypes and omits some of them. D and trimming come from the DNA, and the V and J calls and clone size come from that table. The data contain roughly 110,000 clones, 75% to 85% of them seen just once; the ten biggest clones take up 5% to 8%. Germline lookup yields CDR1 MDHEN and CDR2 SYDVKM. The CDR3 extends over 14 amino acids. The V end lost 6 bases, the J end lost 1 base, and 13 bases lay between the germline ends.

The sequenced sample consisted of peripheral blood. The chain employs TRBV28 and TRBJ2-7, with no clear D. This TCR was recovered from a man at least 80 years old with COVID-19, enrolled during active disease. Written as DNA, the CDR3 is TGTGCCAGCAGCCTTTCGGGTCGTTCCTACGAGCAGTACTTC. This translates into CASSLSGRSYEQYF.